The text below deals with one TCR beta chain. What it binds is not known. The CDR3 spans 13 residues. Between the trimmed V and J ends, which lost 2 bases and 4 bases, there was a span of 8 bases. The germline CDR1 and CDR2 sequences are GTSNPN and SVGIG (reference sequence). This sample is part of a study of lymphopenia after photon versus proton radiotherapy. Study results and caveats: Relative stability marked proton patients; photon patients lost diversity and naive cells.

Sequencing was performed with immunoSEQ multiplex PCR; in TCRdb, only in-frame clones are kept and a portion is missing. The sample has tens of thousands of clones, around 85% seen once; the top ten hold roughly a sixth. The sequencing here drew on peripheral blood, taken from a patient treated with photon-based radiotherapy. V is TRBV30 and J is TRBJ2-2, with D unclear. The sequence came from a man between 60 and 75 years old with pancreatic cancer. This chain's CDR3 is CAWSQLLTGELFF. For the CDR3, the DNA is TGTGCCTGGAGTCAGCTGCTCACCGGGGAGCTGTTTTTT. Full variable domain (remainder filled in from reference TRBV30 and TRBJ2-2): SQTIHQWPATLVQPVGSPLSLECTVEGTSNPNLYWYRQAAGRGLQLLFYSVGIGQISSEVPQNLSASRPQDRQFILSSKKLLLSDSGFYLCAWSQLLTGELFFGEGSRLTVL.